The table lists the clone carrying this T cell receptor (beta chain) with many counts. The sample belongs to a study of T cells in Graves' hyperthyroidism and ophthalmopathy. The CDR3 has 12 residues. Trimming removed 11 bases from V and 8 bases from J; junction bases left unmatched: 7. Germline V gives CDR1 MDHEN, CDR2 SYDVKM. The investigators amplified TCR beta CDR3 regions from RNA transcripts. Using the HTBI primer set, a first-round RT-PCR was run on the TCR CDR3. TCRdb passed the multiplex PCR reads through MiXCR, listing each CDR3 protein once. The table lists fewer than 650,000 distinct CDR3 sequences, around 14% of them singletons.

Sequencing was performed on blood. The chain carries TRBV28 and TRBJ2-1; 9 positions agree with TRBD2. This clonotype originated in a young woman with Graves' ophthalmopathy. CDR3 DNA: TGTGCCGCGGGAGGGCCCCAGGATGAGCAGTTCTTC. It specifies CAAGGPQDEQFF.